This TCR beta chain was sequenced in a study of identical twins. Study results and caveats: Fewer insertions characterized abundant cord blood beta clonotypes, whereas memory repertoires showed none.

About this clonotype: No antigen is known for it.

TCRdb passed the 5' RACE reads through MiXCR, listing each CDR3 protein once. The sample lists 450,000 or so distinct CDR3 sequences; about 24% were seen once. The CDR3 contains 14 residues. Trimming cost V 6 bases and J 5 bases, with 17 bases left between them. The germline gives CDR1 DFQATT, CDR2 SNEGSKA (reference sequence). This sample was shared with a second study, whose subject was T cells expressing NK-cell markers. That paper notes: The use of an anti-gamma-delta TCR antibody, which was added in several experiments, restricted sorting to T cells expressing alpha-beta TCR.

The sequencing input was CD4+ T cells sorted from blood. The chain joins TRBV20-1 to TRBJ1-5; maybe TRBD1 (6 bases). The receptor was isolated from a woman in her late teens or twenties in good health. CDR3 nucleotides: TGCAGTGCCTCGGAAACAGGGTGGGATCAGCCCCAGCATTTT. It yields the protein CSASETGWDQPQHF.